This TCR beta chain was documented in a study of T-cell reconstitution after alpha-beta-depleted transplantation in children. This clonotype was counted once. Preparation of the TCRbeta library was carried out with unique molecular identifiers. TCRdb recomputed calls from the PCR reads with MiXCR, one row per CDR3 protein. The table has around 450,000 distinct CDR3 sequences, around two fifths seen once. Trimming removed 3 bases from V and 1 base from J, with 4 bases in between. The CDR3 is 12 residues long. CDR1 and CDR2 (germline): DFQATT, SNEGSKA (reference sequence). Sequenced material: PBMCs, taken before TCRalphabeta/CD19-depleted stem cell transplant. This chain joins TRBV20-1 and TRBJ1-5, with D unclear. The clonotype originates from a girl between 2 and 10 years old with aplastic anemia, due to receive a stem cell transplant. CDR3 residues: CSASSSNQPQHF. For the CDR3, the DNA is TGCAGTGCTAGCTCCAGCAATCAGCCCCAGCATTTT.